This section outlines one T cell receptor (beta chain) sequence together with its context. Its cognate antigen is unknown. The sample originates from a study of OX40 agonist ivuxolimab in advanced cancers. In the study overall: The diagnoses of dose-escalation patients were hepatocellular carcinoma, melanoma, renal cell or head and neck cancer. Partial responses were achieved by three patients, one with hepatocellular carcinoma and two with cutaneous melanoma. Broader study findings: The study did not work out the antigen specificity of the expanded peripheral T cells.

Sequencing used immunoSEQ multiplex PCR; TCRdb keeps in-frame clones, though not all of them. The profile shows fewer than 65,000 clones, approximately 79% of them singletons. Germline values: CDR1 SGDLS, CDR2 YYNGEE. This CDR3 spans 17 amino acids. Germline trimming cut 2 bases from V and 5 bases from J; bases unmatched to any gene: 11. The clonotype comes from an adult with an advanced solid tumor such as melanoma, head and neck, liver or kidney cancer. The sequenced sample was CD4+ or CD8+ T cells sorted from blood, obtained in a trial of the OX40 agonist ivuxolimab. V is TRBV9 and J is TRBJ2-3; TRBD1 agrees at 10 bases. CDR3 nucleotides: TGTGCCAGCAGCGTGAGGTTGCGAGGACAGGGGGAAGATACGCAGTATTTT. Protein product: CASSVRLRGQGEDTQYF.